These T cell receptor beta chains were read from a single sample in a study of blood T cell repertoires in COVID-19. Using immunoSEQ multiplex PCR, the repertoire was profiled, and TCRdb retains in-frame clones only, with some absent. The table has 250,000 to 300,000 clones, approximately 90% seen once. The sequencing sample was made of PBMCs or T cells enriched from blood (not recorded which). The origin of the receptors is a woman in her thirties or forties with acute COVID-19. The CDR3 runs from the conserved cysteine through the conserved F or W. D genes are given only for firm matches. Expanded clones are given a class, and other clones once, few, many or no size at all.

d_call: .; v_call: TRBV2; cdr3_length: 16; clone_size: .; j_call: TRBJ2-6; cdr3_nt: TGTGCCAGGACCAGGGGTTCCGGGGCTGGGGCCAACGTCCTGACTTTC; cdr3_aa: CARTRGSGAGANVLTF
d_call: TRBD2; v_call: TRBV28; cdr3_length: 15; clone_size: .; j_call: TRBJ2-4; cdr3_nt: TGTGCCAGCAGTTTAACAGCTAGCGGGAGCGACATTCAGTACTTC; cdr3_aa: CASSLTASGSDIQYF
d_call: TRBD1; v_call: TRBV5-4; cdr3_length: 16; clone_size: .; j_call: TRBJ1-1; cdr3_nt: TGTGCCAGCAGAGGGAACAGGGGGACCATGAACACTGAAGCTTTCTTT; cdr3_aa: CASRGNRGTMNTEAFF
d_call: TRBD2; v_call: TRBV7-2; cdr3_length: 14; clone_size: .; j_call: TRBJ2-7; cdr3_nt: TGTGCCAGCAGCTTAGGCGGGGGGGCATACGAGCAGTACTTC; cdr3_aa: CASSLGGGAYEQYF
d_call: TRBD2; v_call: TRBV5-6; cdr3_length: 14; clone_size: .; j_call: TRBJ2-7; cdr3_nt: TGTGCCAGCAGCTTGAGGGGGACTAGCTACGAGCAGTACTTC; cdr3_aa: CASSLRGTSYEQYF
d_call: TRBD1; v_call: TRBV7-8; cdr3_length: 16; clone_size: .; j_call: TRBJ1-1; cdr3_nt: TGTGCCAGCAGCCCGAGACCCGGGACAGGGATCACTGAAGCTTTCTTT; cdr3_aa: CASSPRPGTGITEAFF
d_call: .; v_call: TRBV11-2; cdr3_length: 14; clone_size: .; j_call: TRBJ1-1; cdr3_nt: TGTGCCAGCAGCTTGGGGGGTTGGAACACTGAAGCTTTCTTT; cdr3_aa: CASSLGGWNTEAFF
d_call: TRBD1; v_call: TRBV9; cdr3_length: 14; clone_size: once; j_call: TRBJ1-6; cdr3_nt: TGTGCCAGCGGCCTAACAGGGGGGGGTTCACCCCTCCACTTT; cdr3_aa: CASGLTGGGSPLHF
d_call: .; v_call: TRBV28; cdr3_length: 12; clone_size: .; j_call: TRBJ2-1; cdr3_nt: TGTGCCAGCACACCCCAGGGAGGTGAGCAGTTCTTC; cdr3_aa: CASTPQGGEQFF
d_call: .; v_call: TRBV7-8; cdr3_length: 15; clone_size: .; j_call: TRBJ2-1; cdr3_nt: TGTGCCAGCAGACAACCGGGGGGCCGGGGTACTGAGCAGTTCTTC; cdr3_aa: CASRQPGGRGTEQFF
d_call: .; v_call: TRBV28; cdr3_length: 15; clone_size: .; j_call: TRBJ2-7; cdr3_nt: TGTGCCAGCACCTATGCAAGGGGCCCCCCTTTGGAGCAGTACTTC; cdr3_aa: CASTYARGPPLEQYF
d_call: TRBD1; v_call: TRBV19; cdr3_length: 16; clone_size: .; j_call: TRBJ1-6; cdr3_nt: TGTGCCAGTAGAACCGGACAGGGCACCTATAATTCACCCCTCCACTTT; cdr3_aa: CASRTGQGTYNSPLHF
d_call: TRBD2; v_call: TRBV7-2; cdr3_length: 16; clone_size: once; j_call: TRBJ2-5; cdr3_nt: TGTGCCAGCAGCTTAGTGGTAGCGGGAGCAAGAGAGGCCCAGTACTTC; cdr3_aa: CASSLVVAGAREAQYF
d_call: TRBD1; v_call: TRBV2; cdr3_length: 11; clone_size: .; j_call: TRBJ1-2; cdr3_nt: TGTGCCAGCAATGATTGGACAGGGCGAAACTTC; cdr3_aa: CASNDWTGRNF
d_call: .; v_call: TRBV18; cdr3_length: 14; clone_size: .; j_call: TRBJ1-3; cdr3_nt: TGTGCCAGCTCACCTAGCAGAGGAGAAAGGACCATATATTTT; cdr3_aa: CASSPSRGERTIYF
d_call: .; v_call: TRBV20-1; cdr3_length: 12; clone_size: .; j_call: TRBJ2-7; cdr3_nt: TGCAGTGCTAGTCAAGGAGGTAACGAGCAGTACTTC; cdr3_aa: CSASQGGNEQYF
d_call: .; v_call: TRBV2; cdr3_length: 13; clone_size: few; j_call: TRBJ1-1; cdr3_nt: TGTGCCAGCAACCGGAGGGGGGGGACTGAAGCTTTCTTT; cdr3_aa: CASNRRGGTEAFF
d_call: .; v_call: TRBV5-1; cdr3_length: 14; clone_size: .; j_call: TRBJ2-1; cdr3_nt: TGCGCCAGCAGCTTGAGCGGATTATACAATGAGCAGTTCTTC; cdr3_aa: CASSLSGLYNEQFF
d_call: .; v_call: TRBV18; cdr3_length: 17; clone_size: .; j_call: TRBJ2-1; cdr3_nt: TGTGCCAGCTCAGACGCCCGTAAGACAGGTAACTACAATGAGCAGTTCTTC; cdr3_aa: CASSDARKTGNYNEQFF
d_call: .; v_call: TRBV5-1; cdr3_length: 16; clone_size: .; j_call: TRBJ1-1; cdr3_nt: TGCGCCAGCAGCCCTGTAGTCTTGAGCTCGAACACTGAAGCTTTCTTT; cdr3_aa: CASSPVVLSSNTEAFF
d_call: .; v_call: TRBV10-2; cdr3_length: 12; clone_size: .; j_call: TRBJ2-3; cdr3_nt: TGCGCCAGCAGTGTTCTAGGCGATACGCAGTATTTT; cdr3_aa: CASSVLGDTQYF
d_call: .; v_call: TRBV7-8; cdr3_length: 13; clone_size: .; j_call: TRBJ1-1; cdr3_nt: TGTGCCAGCAGCGGGGACATGAACACTGAAGCTTTCTTT; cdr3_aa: CASSGDMNTEAFF
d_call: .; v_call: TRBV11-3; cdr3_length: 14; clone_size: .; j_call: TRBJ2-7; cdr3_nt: TGTGCCAGCAGCCGAGCTATCGGTCCCTACGAGCAGTACTTC; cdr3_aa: CASSRAIGPYEQYF
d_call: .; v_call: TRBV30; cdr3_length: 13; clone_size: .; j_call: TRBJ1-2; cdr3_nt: TGTGCCTGGAGGCAGGGATCCAACTATGGCTACACCTTC; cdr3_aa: CAWRQGSNYGYTF
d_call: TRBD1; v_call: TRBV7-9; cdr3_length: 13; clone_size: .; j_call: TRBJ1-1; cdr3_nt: TGTGCCAGCAGCCTAGGAGGGGGCGCTAAGGCTTTCTTT; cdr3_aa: CASSLGGGAKAFF
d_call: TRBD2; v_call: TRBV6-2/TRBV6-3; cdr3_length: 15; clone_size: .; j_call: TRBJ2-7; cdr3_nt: TGTGCCAGCAGTTACTTGGCTAGCGGGATCCACGAGCAGTACTTC; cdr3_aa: CASSYLASGIHEQYF
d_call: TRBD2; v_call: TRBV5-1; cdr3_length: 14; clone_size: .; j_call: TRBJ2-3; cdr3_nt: TGCGCCAGCACAACTAGCGGGGGCACAGATACGCAGTATTTT; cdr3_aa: CASTTSGGTDTQYF
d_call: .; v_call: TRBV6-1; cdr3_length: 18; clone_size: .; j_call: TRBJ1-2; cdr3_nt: TGTGCCAGCAGTGAAATGGTTTTTTGGACCCGACAGGACTATGGCTACACCTTC; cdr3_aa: CASSEMVFWTRQDYGYTF
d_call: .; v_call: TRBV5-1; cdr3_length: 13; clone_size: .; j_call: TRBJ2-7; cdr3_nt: TGCGCCAGCAGCTTGGGGTGGGAGGACGAGCAGTACTTC; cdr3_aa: CASSLGWEDEQYF
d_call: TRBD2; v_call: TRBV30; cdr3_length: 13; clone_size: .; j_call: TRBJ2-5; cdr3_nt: TGTGCCTGGCTTGGGACTAACCAAGAGACCCAGTACTTC; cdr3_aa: CAWLGTNQETQYF
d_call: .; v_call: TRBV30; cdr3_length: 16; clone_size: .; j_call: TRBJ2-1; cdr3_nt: TGTGCCTGGAGTGTAAGAGGGGGGGCTCGAATTAATGAGCAGTTCTTC; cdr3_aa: CAWSVRGGARINEQFF
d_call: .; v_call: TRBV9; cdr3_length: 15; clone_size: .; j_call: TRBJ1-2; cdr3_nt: TGTGCCAGCAGCTCTCACAGGGACGAGATAGGCGGCTACACCTTC; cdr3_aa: CASSSHRDEIGGYTF
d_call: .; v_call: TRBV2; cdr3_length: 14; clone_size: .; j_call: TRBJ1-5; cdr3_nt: TGTGCCAGCAGCTCAGGACTGAACAATCAGCCCCAGCATTTT; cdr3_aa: CASSSGLNNQPQHF
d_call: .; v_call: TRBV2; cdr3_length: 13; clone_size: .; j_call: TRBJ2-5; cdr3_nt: TGTGCCAGCAGTGAAGGGGCAGGAGAGACCCAGTACTTC; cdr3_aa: CASSEGAGETQYF
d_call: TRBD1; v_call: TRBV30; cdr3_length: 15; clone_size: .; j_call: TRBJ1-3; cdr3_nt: TGTGCCTGGGCTCGACAGGGCTCCTCTGGAAACACCATATATTTT; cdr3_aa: CAWARQGSSGNTIYF
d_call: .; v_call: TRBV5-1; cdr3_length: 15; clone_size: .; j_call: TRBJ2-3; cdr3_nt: TGCGCCAGCAGCTTGGGGGGGCGCCTCACTGATACGCAGTATTTT; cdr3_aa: CASSLGGRLTDTQYF
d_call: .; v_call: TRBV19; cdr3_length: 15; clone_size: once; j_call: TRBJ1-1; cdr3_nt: TGTGCCAGTAGTATAGATCTCTCTGGGGGGACTGAAGCTTTCTTT; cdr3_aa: CASSIDLSGGTEAFF
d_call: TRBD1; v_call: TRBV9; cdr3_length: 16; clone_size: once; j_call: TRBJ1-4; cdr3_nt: TGTGCCAGCAGCGCGGGACAGGGGTTGGCTAATGAAAAACTGTTTTTT; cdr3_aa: CASSAGQGLANEKLFF
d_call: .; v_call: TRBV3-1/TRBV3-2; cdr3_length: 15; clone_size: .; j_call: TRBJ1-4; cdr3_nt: TGTGCCAGCAGCCAAGCATCCCCAACTAATGAAAAACTGTTTTTT; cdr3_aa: CASSQASPTNEKLFF
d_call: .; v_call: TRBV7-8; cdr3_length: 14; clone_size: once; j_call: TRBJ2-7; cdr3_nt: TGTGCCAGCAGCTTACAGCAGGGTCCCTACGAGCAGTACTTC; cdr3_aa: CASSLQQGPYEQYF